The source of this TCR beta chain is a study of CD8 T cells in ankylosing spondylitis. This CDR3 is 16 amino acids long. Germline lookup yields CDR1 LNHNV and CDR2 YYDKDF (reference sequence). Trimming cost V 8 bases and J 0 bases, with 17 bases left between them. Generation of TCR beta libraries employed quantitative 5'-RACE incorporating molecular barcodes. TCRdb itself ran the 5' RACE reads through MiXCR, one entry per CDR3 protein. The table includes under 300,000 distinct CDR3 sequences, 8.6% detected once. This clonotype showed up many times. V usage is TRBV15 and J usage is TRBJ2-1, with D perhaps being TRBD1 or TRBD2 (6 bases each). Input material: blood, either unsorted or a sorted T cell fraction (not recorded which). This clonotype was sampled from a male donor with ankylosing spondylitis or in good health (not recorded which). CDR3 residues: CATDPWKGGSYNEQFF. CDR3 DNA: TGTGCCACCGACCCGTGGAAGGGGGGCTCCTACAATGAGCAGTTCTTC.